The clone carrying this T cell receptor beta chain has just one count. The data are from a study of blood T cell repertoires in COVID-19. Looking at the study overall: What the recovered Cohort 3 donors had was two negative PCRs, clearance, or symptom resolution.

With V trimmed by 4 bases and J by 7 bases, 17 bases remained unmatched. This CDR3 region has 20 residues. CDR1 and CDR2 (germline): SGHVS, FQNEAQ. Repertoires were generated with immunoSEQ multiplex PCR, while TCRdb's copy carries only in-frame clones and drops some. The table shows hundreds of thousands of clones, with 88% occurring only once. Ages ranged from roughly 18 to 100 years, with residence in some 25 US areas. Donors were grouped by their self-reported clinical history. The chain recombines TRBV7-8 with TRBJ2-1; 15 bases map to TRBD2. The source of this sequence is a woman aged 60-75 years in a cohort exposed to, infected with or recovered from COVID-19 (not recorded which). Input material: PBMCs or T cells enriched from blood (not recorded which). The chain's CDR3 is CASSSRTSGRARPAGNEQFF. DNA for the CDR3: TGTGCCAGCAGCTCCCGGACTAGCGGGAGGGCAAGGCCCGCTGGGAATGAGCAGTTCTTC.